The rows below give T cell receptor beta chains drawn from one sample of a study of beta chain features in type 1 diabetes. Using immunoSEQ multiplex PCR, the repertoire was profiled, and TCRdb retains in-frame clones only, with some absent. The repertoire has 150,000 or so clones, 7% to 10% of them found once; the top ten carry approximately 2.3%. Sequencing was done on a sample of central memory CD4+ T cells from blood. All receptors come from a woman aged 18-35 years in good health. CDR3s leave out the opening cysteine and the closing phenylalanine or tryptophan. Only part of the rows carry a size: once, few, many, or a class if the clone is expanded.

V	size	CDR3
TRBV2	few	ASSDVVVNQPQH
TRBV29-1	few	SVRADSEAF
TRBV20-1	few	SAQSTEAF
TRBV11-2	-	ASSRDRANYGYT
TRBV29-1	few	SVLTGAYGYT
TRBV5-6	-	ASTKLGQGAMAYGYT
TRBV9	few	ASSVGGAGDYNEQF
TRBV5-1	-	ASSLGLADNYGYT
TRBV14	few	ASSRDRDRAEKLF
TRBV6-5	-	ASSRDNNSPLH
TRBV6-6	-	ASSYTDRGQIGYT
TRBV7-2	few	ASSLRNDGRGYT
TRBV2	many	ASRPGLATDTQY
TRBV7-6	few	ASSLDGGGTGNYGYT
TRBV29-1	-	SVDPPGGALGETQY
TRBV7-3	few	ASSPGRTGATGELF
TRBV6-1	once	ASSRSGQKNEKLF
TRBV30	few	AWHRGYSYEQY
TRBV5-1	-	ASSLASGVEDTQY
TRBV7-2	-	ASSSRSETQY
TRBV2	few	ASTPGSGRTETQY
TRBV7-9	few	ASSSYPGQKYQETQY
TRBV4-1	many	ASSQSGTVNEKLF
TRBV25-1	few	ASSDYGTGMGTDTQY
TRBV29-1	-	SARTDGSGNTIY
TRBV7-9	-	ASSPGLADKETQY
TRBV11-2	-	ASSSTRTSGGYNEQF
TRBV9	few	ASSVAGVEETQY
TRBV30	few	AWGAGLAESYNEQF
TRBV5-1	-	ASSSGLEGDTQY
TRBV1	-	TSVPGTGGPDTQY
TRBV7-2	-	ASSSGLAGGAYNEQF
TRBV7-9	many	ASSTRTAIDGYT
TRBV7-2	few	ASSFNRAEWGYT
TRBV28	few	ASSLRGWNQPQH